A selection of T cell receptor beta chains follows, all from one sample in a study of technical replicates of blood from four donors. This table comes from immunoSEQ multiplex PCR, and its TCRdb copy is limited to in-frame clones, with some not included. The table includes 17,000 or so clones, around nine tenths detected once. Sequenced sample: PBMCs. These receptors all come from a human donor in good health. The CDR3 runs from the conserved cysteine through the conserved F or W. A D gene is named only where the DNA matches it firmly. Only some rows state a clone size, as once, few, many or a class for expanded clones.

CDR3 DNA	CDR3 protein	J gene	clone size	D gene	V gene
TGTGCCAGCAGAACCGTGGTGGGGACAGGGAGCAATCAGCCCCAGCATTTT	CASRTVVGTGSNQPQHF	TRBJ1-5	.	TRBD1	TRBV27
TGTGCCAGTAGTAGCCACCCTAGCGGGCTGTACAATGAGCAGTTCTTC	CASSSHPSGLYNEQFF	TRBJ2-1	.	TRBD2	TRBV19
TGTGCCAGTAGCCGGGACAGGGGGCTCTCCTACGAGCAGTACTTC	CASSRDRGLSYEQYF	TRBJ2-7	.	TRBD1	TRBV19
TGTGCCTGGACAGGGGGTGAAACCGAGCAGTACTTC	CAWTGGETEQYF	TRBJ2-7	.	TRBD1	TRBV30
TGTGCCAGCAGCACCGGGACTAGCGGGAGCTACAATGAGCAGTTCTTC	CASSTGTSGSYNEQFF	TRBJ2-1	.	TRBD2	TRBV7-8
TGTGCCAGCAGCTCGGGGACAGGCGAAGAGACCCAGTACTTC	CASSSGTGEETQYF	TRBJ2-5	.	TRBD1	TRBV6-7
TGTGCCAGCAGCGTAGTGGGGACAGGGGCGCAGACCCAGTACTTC	CASSVVGTGAQTQYF	TRBJ2-5	.	TRBD1	TRBV9
TGTGCCAGCAGCTTATCCTCCGTGGACAGGGGTTCACCCCTCCACTTT	CASSLSSVDRGSPLHF	TRBJ1-6	.	TRBD1	TRBV5-6
TGTGCCAGCAGCCAACGACAGGGGGAGTCCTACGAGCAGTACTTC	CASSQRQGESYEQYF	TRBJ2-7	.	TRBD1	TRBV4-2
TGCGCCAGCAGCTTGGTGGCGGGAGGGCTCTACAATGAGCAGTTCTTC	CASSLVAGGLYNEQFF	TRBJ2-1	.	TRBD2	TRBV5-1
TGTGCCAGCAGTTACTCGAAGGGGAACTATGGCTACACCTTC	CASSYSKGNYGYTF	TRBJ1-2	.	.	TRBV6-6
TGTGCCAGCAGCCCAGGCGTCAGGACAGGGGTAGAGACCCAGTACTTC	CASSPGVRTGVETQYF	TRBJ2-5	once	TRBD1	TRBV14
TGTGCCAGCAGCAAAGGACAGGGCCCCGGGACTGAAGCTTTCTTT	CASSKGQGPGTEAFF	TRBJ1-1	.	.	TRBV21-1
TGTGCCAGCAGCCAACCGGGACTAGCGGGGTACAATGAGCAGTTCTTC	CASSQPGLAGYNEQFF	TRBJ2-1	.	TRBD2	TRBV14
TGTGCCTGGAATCCGGGACAGGGGTATGGCTACACCTTC	CAWNPGQGYGYTF	TRBJ1-2	.	TRBD1	TRBV30
TGCGCCAGCAGTGAGTCATCAAACACTGAAGCTTTCTTT	CASSESSNTEAFF	TRBJ1-1	.	.	TRBV10-1
TGTGCCAGCAGTTTTGGTGGGAGCTCCTACAATGAGCAGTTCTTC	CASSFGGSSYNEQFF	TRBJ2-1	.	.	TRBV28